This T cell receptor beta chain is from a study of T cell responses to AZD1222 COVID-19 vaccine. Whole-study findings and limits: Donors were chiefly white British, with a greater number of females, and clonal diversity was perhaps underestimated.

Here immunoSEQ multiplex PCR was the method, and the copy in TCRdb shows in-frame clones only, minus some. The sample lists more than 95,000 clones, around 90% seen once, with 4.2% in the top ten. The CDR3 is made up of 11 amino acids. Deletions cut 3 bases from V and 6 bases from J, with 6 bases between. Germline V lookup: CDR1 GTSNPN, CDR2 SVGIG (reference sequence). Only one count was recorded for this clone. What it binds is unknown. This TCR came from an adult in good health. The rearrangement links TRBV30 to TRBJ1-3; D is unresolved. Sequenced material: peripheral blood, taken on day 0 of AZD1222 vaccination. CDR3 sequence: CAWSAENTIYF. The CDR3 nucleotides read TGTGCCTGGAGCGCGGAAAACACCATATATTTT.